A single TCR beta chain is shown here with its context. This specimen belongs to a study of T cell changes during pregnancy in multiple sclerosis. Here immunoSEQ multiplex PCR was the method, and the copy in TCRdb shows in-frame clones only, minus some. The table has about 30,000 clones, nearly 90% seen once; the top ten hold 6.9%. CDR1 SGDLS and CDR2 YYNGEE come from the germline V gene. This CDR3 region has 13 residues. J lost 6 bases, V lost 4 bases, and 6 bases had no gene match. The sample here was CD8+ T cells from peripheral blood mononuclear cells, taken in the second trimester of pregnancy. The sequence derives from a female donor with multiple sclerosis, enrolled in a pregnancy study. V and J are TRBV9 and TRBJ2-7; 8 bases line up with TRBD2. The CDR3 spells CASSSSGSSEQYF. The CDR3 coding sequence is TGTGCCAGCAGCTCCAGCGGGAGTAGCGAGCAGTACTTC.